This is a list of T cell receptor beta chains from one sample in a study of shared clonotypes between healthy human individuals. The assay was immunoSEQ multiplex PCR, and TCRdb's table has in-frame clones only and misses some. The sample consists of under 600,000 clones, 90% to 97% of them appearing once. The sequencing sample was made of naive CD4+ T cells sorted from blood. Receptor source: a woman under 40 in good health. CDR3s include the opening cysteine and the closing phenylalanine or tryptophan. Fields, in order: D gene, V gene, J gene, clone size, CDR3 protein, CDR3 DNA. D genes are given only for firm matches. Only some rows state a clone size, as once, few, many or a class for expanded clones.

TRBD1	TRBV5-1	TRBJ2-7	.	CASSLVPGQGGEQYF	TGCGCCAGCAGCTTGGTTCCGGGACAGGGCGGCGAGCAGTACTTC
TRBD1	TRBV28	TRBJ1-2	once	CASSWLPGQGHGYTF	TGTGCCAGCAGTTGGCTGCCGGGACAGGGACATGGCTACACCTTC
.	TRBV5-4	TRBJ2-1	once	CASSLPGAYNEQFF	TGTGCCAGCAGCTTGCCAGGGGCCTACAATGAGCAGTTCTTC
TRBD1	TRBV5-5	TRBJ1-1	.	CASKTGKGSEAFF	TGTGCCAGCAAGACAGGGAAAGGGTCTGAAGCTTTCTTT
TRBD2	TRBV28	TRBJ2-5	.	CASSLWLAGWETQYF	TGTGCCAGCAGTTTGTGGCTAGCGGGGTGGGAGACCCAGTACTTC
.	TRBV5-1	TRBJ1-4	.	CASSLDSRNEKLFF	TGCGCCAGCAGCCTGGACAGCCGGAATGAAAAACTGTTTTTT
TRBD1	TRBV4-1	TRBJ1-3	.	CASSQVETGSGNTIYF	TGCGCCAGCAGCCAAGTGGAGACAGGGTCCGGAAACACCATATATTTT
.	TRBV11-2	TRBJ2-4	.	CASSLGTDPLAKNIQYF	TGTGCCAGCAGCTTAGGGACGGACCCCTTAGCCAAAAACATTCAGTACTTC
.	TRBV27	TRBJ2-7	.	CASSLGTYSREQYF	TGTGCCAGCAGTTTGGGGACTTACTCGCGGGAGCAGTACTTC
.	TRBV2	TRBJ2-2	.	CASSQTGSLNTGELFF	TGTGCCAGCAGCCAGACAGGTAGTTTGAACACCGGGGAGCTGTTTTTT
TRBD2	TRBV5-1	TRBJ2-1	.	CASSLASGRWNEQFF	TGCGCCAGCAGCTTGGCTAGCGGGAGATGGAATGAGCAGTTCTTC
.	TRBV11-2	TRBJ2-1	.	CASSLARPGNRDHEQFF	TGTGCCAGCAGCCTCGCTCGCCCGGGGAACAGGGACCATGAGCAGTTCTTC
.	TRBV5-1	TRBJ1-3	.	CASSLEGQPSSGNTIYF	TGCGCCAGCAGCTTGGAAGGGCAGCCGAGCTCTGGAAACACCATATATTTT
TRBD1	TRBV5-1	TRBJ2-7	.	CASSLGQGVDEQYF	TGCGCCAGCAGCTTGGGACAGGGGGTGGACGAGCAGTACTTC
.	TRBV2	TRBJ1-5	.	CASSAGKRDQPQHF	TGTGCCAGCAGTGCGGGGAAAAGGGATCAGCCCCAGCATTTT
.	TRBV2	TRBJ1-5	.	CASSADSYSNQPQHF	TGTGCCAGCAGCGCCGACAGTTATAGCAATCAGCCCCAGCATTTT
TRBD2	TRBV18	TRBJ2-7	.	CASSPEGLAGGTYEQYF	TGTGCCAGCTCACCAGAGGGACTAGCGGGAGGAACCTACGAGCAGTACTTC
TRBD2	TRBV11-3	TRBJ2-2	.	CASSLASGHNTGELFF	TGTGCCAGCAGCTTAGCTAGCGGGCATAACACCGGGGAGCTGTTTTTT
.	TRBV2	TRBJ1-2	.	CASSYRSNYGYTF	TGTGCCAGCAGTTACCGCAGTAACTATGGCTACACCTTC
.	TRBV18	TRBJ1-4	.	CASSPRHGSADEKLFF	TGTGCCAGCTCACCACGGCATGGTTCCGCGGATGAAAAACTGTTTTTT
.	TRBV7-6	TRBJ2-1	.	CASSLLSGFSYNEQFF	TGTGCCAGCAGCTTACTCAGCGGCTTCTCCTACAATGAGCAGTTCTTC
.	TRBV15	TRBJ1-2	.	CATWSDRIVGINGYTF	TGTGCCACCTGGTCTGACCGGATAGTAGGGATTAATGGCTACACCTTC
.	TRBV14	TRBJ2-5	.	CASSVQGGETQYF	TGTGCCAGCAGCGTACAGGGTGGGGAGACCCAGTACTTC
TRBD1	TRBV2	TRBJ2-2	.	CASREQGVTSGELFF	TGTGCCAGCAGGGAACAGGGGGTAACGAGCGGGGAGCTGTTTTTT
.	TRBV28	TRBJ2-7	.	CASSFNGRAYEQYF	TGTGCCAGCAGTTTTAACGGGAGAGCCTACGAGCAGTACTTC
TRBD1	TRBV5-1	TRBJ2-7	.	CASSWTGSIVSYEQYF	TGCGCCAGCAGCTGGACAGGGTCCATCGTCTCCTACGAGCAGTACTTC
TRBD2	TRBV29-1	TRBJ2-2	.	CSVRTSGSNGELFF	TGCAGCGTTAGGACTAGCGGGAGCAACGGGGAGCTGTTTTTT
TRBD2	TRBV5-1	TRBJ2-2	once	CASSHRSGRETGELFF	TGCGCCAGCAGCCACCGTAGCGGGAGGGAAACCGGGGAGCTGTTTTTT
.	TRBV28	TRBJ2-7	.	CASIWSGGVDEQYF	TGTGCCAGCATTTGGAGCGGAGGGGTCGACGAGCAGTACTTC
TRBD2	TRBV9	TRBJ2-3	.	CASSARLARSTDTQYF	TGTGCCAGCAGCGCGAGACTAGCGAGGAGCACAGATACGCAGTATTTT
TRBD1	TRBV19	TRBJ1-3	once	CASSPFPGQPNTIYF	TGTGCCAGTAGTCCTTTCCCGGGACAGCCAAACACCATATATTTT
.	TRBV6-5	TRBJ2-1	.	CASSYSYNNEQFF	TGTGCCAGCAGTTATAGCTACAACAATGAGCAGTTCTTC
.	TRBV4-1	TRBJ1-1	.	CASSQDYAGLNTEAFF	TGCGCCAGCAGCCAAGATTATGCAGGTCTGAACACTGAAGCTTTCTTT
.	TRBV10-3	TRBJ1-2	.	CAIAGQANYGYTF	TGTGCCATCGCAGGGCAGGCTAACTATGGCTACACCTTC
.	TRBV19	TRBJ2-7	.	CASRRQGVGTSGSGYEQYF	TGTGCCAGTAGGAGACAGGGTGTAGGTACGAGCGGGAGTGGCTACGAGCAGTACTTC
TRBD1	TRBV28	TRBJ2-7	.	CASSQYDRAQPYEQYF	TGTGCCAGCAGCCAATATGACAGGGCTCAACCCTACGAGCAGTACTTC
.	TRBV7-9	TRBJ2-1	once	CASSLGLYNEQFF	TGTGCCAGCAGCTTAGGACTTTACAATGAGCAGTTCTTC
TRBD2	TRBV19	TRBJ2-7	.	CASSPGAGAVIGEQYF	TGTGCCAGTAGCCCCGGGGCGGGAGCCGTAATCGGCGAGCAGTACTTC
.	TRBV6-6	TRBJ1-4	once	CASNTGIAANEKLFF	TGTGCCAGCAACACAGGGATTGCAGCTAATGAAAAACTGTTTTTT
.	TRBV6-5	TRBJ2-7	.	CASSPQIKLSYEQYF	TGTGCCAGCAGCCCACAGATAAAGCTTTCCTACGAGCAGTACTTC
.	TRBV6-5	TRBJ1-3	.	CASRQGSGNTIYF	TGTGCCAGCAGACAGGGTTCTGGAAACACCATATATTTT
TRBD1	TRBV28	TRBJ1-2	once	CASSLPMWDRGMSGYTF	TGTGCCAGCAGTTTGCCGATGTGGGACAGGGGAATGTCCGGCTACACCTTC
TRBD1	TRBV4-2	TRBJ1-1	.	CASSPGQGAGTEAFF	TGTGCCAGCAGCCCGGGACAGGGGGCAGGGACTGAAGCTTTCTTT